A selection of T cell receptor beta chains follows, all from one sample in a study of shared clonotypes between healthy human individuals. Profiled with immunoSEQ multiplex PCR; TCRdb holds only in-frame clones, not every one. This table holds about 2.3 million clones, over 90% found once. Sequences were obtained from naive CD4+ T cells from PBMCs. The receptors stem from a man aged 18 to 29 in good health. Some clones in this sample may be carry-over from other donors' samples. The conserved cysteine and the conserved F or W are not part of the CDR3 here.

V gene: TRBV19
J gene: TRBJ2-2
CDR3 protein: ASSPLGRDVTGELF

V gene: TRBV28
J gene: TRBJ1-1
CDR3 protein: ASSLFGAGDTEAF

V gene: TRBV28
J gene: TRBJ2-7
CDR3 protein: ASRPGQAYEQY

V gene: TRBV18
J gene: TRBJ2-3
CDR3 protein: ASSPNSISTDTQY

V gene: TRBV5-1
J gene: TRBJ2-5
CDR3 protein: ASSFSRETQY

V gene: TRBV5-1
J gene: TRBJ1-2
CDR3 protein: ASSLEQASGYT

V gene: TRBV25-1
J gene: -
CDR3 protein: ASSVSSEQY

V gene: TRBV29-1
J gene: TRBJ2-7
CDR3 protein: SVVRGQGTSEQY

V gene: TRBV15
J gene: TRBJ1-1
CDR3 protein: ATSREAGGWGTEAF

V gene: TRBV7-9
J gene: TRBJ1-1
CDR3 protein: ASSAQTMENTEAF

V gene: TRBV6-5
J gene: TRBJ2-2
CDR3 protein: ASSYSPTGELF

V gene: TRBV5-1
J gene: TRBJ2-1
CDR3 protein: ASSGGLAGEQF

V gene: TRBV9
J gene: TRBJ1-2
CDR3 protein: ASSPRGRSNSNYGYT

V gene: TRBV5-1
J gene: TRBJ2-3
CDR3 protein: ASSWMTSLKGDTQY

V gene: TRBV2
J gene: TRBJ1-4
CDR3 protein: ASSERIDRGSEKLF

V gene: TRBV6-6
J gene: TRBJ2-1
CDR3 protein: ASSYFGGRALDEQF

V gene: TRBV5-1
J gene: TRBJ2-1
CDR3 protein: ASSLTSGATWTQF

V gene: TRBV2
J gene: TRBJ2-1
CDR3 protein: ASSGQTIGNEQF

V gene: TRBV5-1
J gene: TRBJ2-6
CDR3 protein: ASSPGIAGANVLT

V gene: TRBV19
J gene: TRBJ1-2
CDR3 protein: ASSIDTLNYGYT

V gene: TRBV28
J gene: TRBJ1-4
CDR3 protein: ASNLGQADNEKLF

V gene: TRBV2
J gene: TRBJ2-4
CDR3 protein: ASRPGTDPIQY

V gene: TRBV5-4
J gene: TRBJ2-7
CDR3 protein: ASSSWRQGIYEQY

V gene: TRBV6-1
J gene: TRBJ1-5
CDR3 protein: ASIWDRGNQPQH

V gene: TRBV9
J gene: TRBJ2-1
CDR3 protein: ASSIRAGRGSYNEQF

V gene: TRBV28
J gene: TRBJ1-1
CDR3 protein: ASRRRYGVNTEAF

V gene: TRBV25-1
J gene: TRBJ2-3
CDR3 protein: ATGGRPGSTDTQY

V gene: TRBV6-1
J gene: TRBJ2-5
CDR3 protein: ASSGGLAEETQY

V gene: TRBV7-6
J gene: TRBJ2-3
CDR3 protein: ASSLLRGADTQY